The 24 T cell receptor beta chains below were found in one sample sequenced in a study of cytomegalovirus exposure and HLA in healthy donors. Clones were read by immunoSEQ multiplex PCR, and TCRdb kept only the in-frame ones, dropping some. The sample holds over 100,000 clones, approximately 91% seen once. Sequencing input: PBMCs. Receptors were obtained from a woman between 18 and 29 years old in good health and CMV-seronegative.

The chain couples TRBV5-4 to TRBJ1-1; possibly TRBD1 for D (6 bases). CDR1 is SGHNT and CDR2 is YYREEE in the germline V gene (reference sequence). The CDR3 runs to 16 residues. V lost 4 bases and J lost 0, with 16 bases in between. The CDR3 is CASSPEGETLNTEAFF. The CDR3 coding sequence is TGTGCCAGCAGCCCCGAGGGGGAGACCTTGAACACTGAAGCTTTCTTT.

The CDR3 DNA follows: TGTGCCTGGAGTGTAGGCAGGGGGTACTATGGCTACACCTTC. It yields the protein CAWSVGRGYYGYTF. The chain links TRBV30 to TRBJ1-2, with TRBD1 identical over 7 bases. CDR3 length: 14 residues. Trimming cost V 0 bases and J 3 bases; bases outside gene matches: 4. Germline CDR1 reads GTSNPN; CDR2 reads SVGIG (reference sequence).

The genes are TRBV7-9 and TRBJ2-7, with D perhaps TRBD2 (6 bases). The germline CDR1 and CDR2 sequences are SEHNR and FQNEAQ (reference sequence). The germline V and J ends were trimmed by 5 bases and 5 bases, with 28 bases remaining between them. This CDR3 is 18 amino acids long. CDR3 nucleotides: TGTGCCAGCAGCCCCACAGTCGGGACGGATTGGGAGGCTAACGAGCAGTACTTC. Its translation is CASSPTVGTDWEANEQYF. The full variable domain, with the rest looked up from reference TRBV7-9 and TRBJ2-7, is DTGVSQNPRHKITKRGQNVTFRCDPISEHNRLYWYRQTLGQGPEFLTYFQNEAQLEKSRLLSDRFSAERPKGSFSTLEIQRTEQGDSAMYLCASSPTVGTDWEANEQYFGPGTRLTVT.

This clone was detected only a few times. The genes are TRBV29-1 and TRBJ2-3, with 11 nucleotides matching TRBD2. The V segment lost 6 bases and the J segment 2 bases; nucleotides outside the gene matches: 10. Germline CDR1 reads SQVTM; CDR2 reads ANQGSEA. The CDR3 sequence is 16 residues long. Written as DNA, the CDR3 is TGCAGCGTGAAGACTATAGCGGGAGGGTCCACAGATACGCAGTATTTT. It encodes CSVKTIAGGSTDTQYF.

The chain joins TRBV5-6 to TRBJ2-1, with 10 bases lining up with TRBD2. CDR1 is SGHDT and CDR2 is YYEEEE in the germline V gene. The CDR3 has 16 amino acids. J lost 7 bases, V lost 4 bases, and 11 bases had no gene match. The CDR3 nucleotides read TGTGCCAGCAGCCTGCCGAGCGGGGGGGCCGGGAATGAGCAGTTCTTC. Protein product: CASSLPSGGAGNEQFF. The complete variable domain, with remaining parts taken from reference TRBV5-6 and TRBJ2-1, reads DAGVTQSPTHLIKTRGQQVTLRCSPKSGHDTVSWYQQALGQGPQFIFQYYEEEERQRGNFPDRFSGHQFPNYSSELNVNALLLGDSALYLCASSLPSGGAGNEQFFGPGTRLTVL.

V gene TRBV30 combines with J gene TRBJ2-3; TRBD2 matches 8 bases. Unmatched junction bases numbered 2, after V lost 4 bases and J lost 2 bases. Germline V lookup: CDR1 GTSNPN, CDR2 SVGIG (reference sequence). The CDR3 is 13 residues long. The CDR3 here is CAWTSGLTDTQYF. CDR3 bases: TGTGCCTGGACTAGCGGGCTCACAGATACGCAGTATTTT. The full variable domain, completed using reference TRBV30 and TRBJ2-3, is SQTIHQWPATLVQPVGSPLSLECTVEGTSNPNLYWYRQAAGRGLQLLFYSVGIGQISSEVPQNLSASRPQDRQFILSSKKLLLSDSGFYLCAWTSGLTDTQYFGPGTRLTVL.

Here the CDR3 reads CASSPNLSGYEQYF. As DNA, the CDR3 is TGCGCCAGCAGCCCAAACCTAAGCGGCTACGAGCAGTACTTC. This chain connects TRBV4-1 to TRBJ2-7; D is possibly TRBD2 (5 bases). CDR1 MGHRA and CDR2 YSYEKL come from the germline V gene. The CDR3 has 14 amino acids. V was shortened by 4 bases and J by 3 bases, with 13 bases between the two germline ends.

CDR3 residues: CASTTERGGGEKLFF. The CDR3 DNA reads TGCGCCAGCACTACAGAACGGGGAGGAGGGGAAAAACTGTTTTTT. The chain links TRBV4-1 to TRBJ1-4; no clear D. The CDR3 covers 15 residues. V lost 7 bases and J 8 bases, leaving 20 bases between the germline ends. Germline V gene lookup returns CDR1 MGHRA and CDR2 YSYEKL.

This chain connects TRBV30 to TRBJ2-1; 7 bases align to TRBD2. CDR1 is GTSNPN and CDR2 is SVGIG in the germline V gene (reference sequence). With 0 bases clipped from V and 7 bases from J, the junction kept 9 bases outside the gene matches. CDR3 length: 15 amino acids. The CDR3 protein is CAWSVRGRAGNEQFF. CDR3 DNA: TGTGCCTGGAGTGTACGAGGGAGGGCGGGTAATGAGCAGTTCTTC.

The chain is built from TRBV28 and TRBJ2-3; a weak D match, TRBD1 (5 bases). Trimming left V 4 bases short and J 5 bases short, with 10 bases between. The germline V gene has CDR1 MDHEN and CDR2 SYDVKM. The CDR3 consists of 13 residues. For the CDR3, the DNA is TGTGCCAGCAGTTCCAGGGTATTAGATACGCAGTATTTT. Translation: CASSSRVLDTQYF.

This rearrangement joins TRBV27 to TRBJ2-5, with 10 bases aligning to TRBD1. The CDR3 is 14 amino acids. J gave up 4 bases and V 5 bases, and 4 bases lay outside the gene matches. The germline V gene encodes CDR1 MNHEY and CDR2 SMNVEV (reference sequence). As DNA, the CDR3 is TGTGCCAGCAGTGGACAGGGGGTACGAGAGACCCAGTACTTC. It is translated as CASSGQGVRETQYF.

The DNA of the CDR3 is TGCGCCAGCAGTCGAGGGGTGAAAACGCGCGGGAGAACGTACGAGCAGTACTTC. Its translation: CASSRGVKTRGRTYEQYF. V usage is TRBV23-1 and J usage is TRBJ2-7; 7 positions match TRBD2. TRBV23-1 falls under the ORF class, with uncertain function. The V gene end was trimmed by 4 bases and the J gene end by 4 bases; junction bases not matched to a gene: 19. The CDR3 loop spans 18 amino acids.

This chain links TRBV5-6 with TRBJ2-7; no reliable D call. Germline V gene data show CDR1 as SGHDT and CDR2 as YYEEEE. With 2 bases removed from V and 6 bases from J, the gap between germline ends came to 9 bases. CDR3 length equals 12 residues. The CDR3 region has the DNA TGTGCCAGCAGCTTCACAACGGGCGAGCAGTACTTC. It codes for CASSFTTGEQYF. The whole variable domain, filled in from reference TRBV5-6 and TRBJ2-7, reads DAGVTQSPTHLIKTRGQQVTLRCSPKSGHDTVSWYQQALGQGPQFIFQYYEEEERQRGNFPDRFSGHQFPNYSSELNVNALLLGDSALYLCASSFTTGEQYFGPGTRLTVT.

The chain joins TRBV2 to TRBJ2-5; TRBD2 aligns across 14 bases. CDR3 length: 18 residues. Germline lookup yields CDR1 SNHLY and CDR2 FYNNEI. With 6 bases clipped from V and 5 bases from J, the junction kept 14 bases outside the gene matches. The CDR3: CASRTRTSGGILGETQYF. In DNA, the CDR3 is TGTGCCAGCAGAACCAGGACTAGCGGGGGGATCCTCGGGGAGACCCAGTACTTC. The entire variable domain, with the rest obtained from reference TRBV2 and TRBJ2-5, is as follows: EPEVTQTPSHQVTQMGQEVILRCVPISNHLYFYWYRQILGQKVEFLVSFYNNEISEKSEIFDDQFSVERPDGSNFTLKIRSTKLEDSAMYFCASRTRTSGGILGETQYFGPGTRLLVL.

V usage is TRBV30 and J usage is TRBJ2-2, with D possibly being TRBD1 (6 bases). The CDR3 loop spans 15 amino acids. Germline CDR1 reads GTSNPN; CDR2 reads SVGIG (reference sequence). V lost 3 bases, J lost 1 base, and 12 bases lay in between. In nucleotides, the CDR3 is TGTGCCTGGAGGGTCAGGGGTAGGAACACCGGGGAGCTGTTTTTT. Its translation: CAWRVRGRNTGELFF.

The chain carries TRBV6-5 and TRBJ1-1; D gene ambiguous. V lost 6 bases and J lost 3, with 14 bases in between. The V gene's germline CDR1 is MNHEY and CDR2 SVGAGI. CDR3 size: 14 residues. The CDR3 region is CASSRREVDTEAFF. The CDR3 DNA is TGTGCCAGCAGCCGAAGGGAGGTGGACACTGAAGCTTTCTTT.

The chain links TRBV7-8 to TRBJ2-7; D perhaps matches TRBD2 (6 bases). Germline V gene lookup returns CDR1 SGHVS and CDR2 FQNEAQ. This CDR3 is built from 14 residues. Trimming removed 0 bases from V and 5 bases from J, with 11 bases in between. CDR3 nucleotides: TGTGCCAGCAGCTTAGCGGAGGGACCCCACGAGCAGTACTTC. Its protein is CASSLAEGPHEQYF.

This clone was seen a few times. The V call is TRBV7-6, the J call TRBJ2-4, with a weak D call TRBD1 (6 bases). The germline CDR1 and CDR2 sequences are SGHVS and FNYEAQ. The CDR3 consists of 13 residues. Trimming stripped 5 bases from V and 9 bases from J, with 14 bases between. The CDR3 bases are TGTGCCAGCAGCACACAGGGTTATGGCATTCAGTACTTC. This translates into CASSTQGYGIQYF.

V usage is TRBV6-1 and J usage is TRBJ2-1; possible D gene TRBD2, 6 bases. Trimming shortened V by 7 bases and J by 8 bases, and 18 bases separated the two germline ends. CDR1 is MNHNS, CDR2 SASEGT, per germline. The CDR3 extends over 14 amino acids. DNA of the CDR3: TGTGCCAGCATGGAGGGCATCGTTCAGGATGAGCAGTTCTTC. This sequence encodes CASMEGIVQDEQFF.

V usage is TRBV27 and J usage is TRBJ2-5; D perhaps matches TRBD2 (6 bases). The CDR3 length is 15 residues. Germline CDR1 and CDR2: MNHEY and SMNVEV (reference sequence). The germline V and J ends were trimmed by 4 bases and 5 bases, with 17 bases remaining between them. The CDR3 is CASSWVSGRGETQYF. The CDR3 DNA sequence: TGTGCCAGCAGTTGGGTTAGCGGCCGAGGGGAGACCCAGTACTTC.

The chain recombines TRBV2 with TRBJ2-1; 13 nucleotides align to TRBD2. CDR1 and CDR2 (germline): SNHLY, FYNNEI. The CDR3 is 16 amino acids. Trimming removed 6 bases from V and 9 bases from J; junction bases left unmatched: 11. DNA of the CDR3: TGTGCCAGCAGCCACTACACTAGCGGGAGGGCCGTTGAGCAGTTCTTC. Its translation is CASSHYTSGRAVEQFF. Variable domain in full (rest from reference TRBV2 and TRBJ2-1): EPEVTQTPSHQVTQMGQEVILRCVPISNHLYFYWYRQILGQKVEFLVSFYNNEISEKSEIFDDQFSVERPDGSNFTLKIRSTKLEDSAMYFCASSHYTSGRAVEQFFGPGTRLTVL.

The chain is built from TRBV28 and TRBJ2-3; 7 bases line up with TRBD2. Germline loops: CDR1 MDHEN, CDR2 SYDVKM. The CDR3 is 15 residues long. Germline trimming cut 5 bases from V and 6 bases from J; bases unmatched to any gene: 11. DNA of the CDR3: TGTGCCAGCAGTGGAAATAGGGCAGCGGGGGATACGCAGTATTTT. This gives the protein CASSGNRAAGDTQYF. The complete variable domain, with remaining parts taken from reference TRBV28 and TRBJ2-3, reads DVKVTQSSRYLVKRTGEKVFLECVQDMDHENMFWYRQDPGLGLRLIYFSYDVKMKEKGDIPEGYSVSREKKERFSLILESASTNQTSMYLCASSGNRAAGDTQYFGPGTRLTVL.

The chain uses TRBV9 and TRBJ2-3; 8 nucleotides match TRBD1. This CDR3 is 15 amino acids long. Germline V CDR1 and CDR2: SGDLS, YYNGEE. V gave up 2 bases and J gave up 0 bases; unmatched junction bases: 2. CDR3 sequence reads: CASSVWTGSTDTQYF. The DNA of the CDR3 is TGTGCCAGCAGCGTGTGGACAGGGAGCACAGATACGCAGTATTTT.

The gene calls are TRBV28 and TRBJ1-1; TRBD1 is a possible D gene (5 bases). The CDR3 loop spans 13 amino acids. Trimming shortened V by 6 bases and J by 7 bases, and 15 bases separated the two germline ends. CDR1 is MDHEN, CDR2 SYDVKM, per germline. Here the CDR3 DNA reads TGTGCCAGCAGATTCAGAGGCAGGGATGAAGCTTTCTTT. Residues: CASRFRGRDEAFF. Based on the CDR3 plus reference TRBV28 and TRBJ1-1, the full variable domain is DVKVTQSSRYLVKRTGEKVFLECVQDMDHENMFWYRQDPGLGLRLIYFSYDVKMKEKGDIPEGYSVSREKKERFSLILESASTNQTSMYLCASRFRGRDEAFFGQGTRLTVV.